A single sample gave rise to the 7 T cell receptor beta chains below, sequenced in a study of radiation and T cells in renal cell carcinoma. Documented time point: blood 4 weeks post-SBRT, at nephrectomy. Treatment: 15 Gy SBRT to primary tumor, nephrectomy 4 weeks later. This table comes from immunoSEQ multiplex PCR, and its TCRdb copy is limited to in-frame clones, with some not included. The profile shows 150,000 or so clones, about 88% of them singletons. Sequencing was performed on blood, taken from a patient whose treatment included radiotherapy and nephrectomy. The receptors come from a woman aged 50 to 65 with renal cell carcinoma.

CDR3 sequence: CASGVGMANEKLFF. CDR3 nucleotide sequence: TGTGCTAGTGGGGTGGGGATGGCGAATGAAAAACTGTTTTTT. V is TRBV12-5 and J is TRBJ1-4; D is ambiguous. CDR3 length: 14 amino acids. Germline CDR1 and CDR2: LGHNT and FRNRAP. Trimming left V 6 bases short and J 5 bases short, with 13 bases between.

About this clone itself: Other nucleotide sequences from this sample produce the same CDR3. The CDR3 nucleotides are TGCAGCGTTGAAGTAAGCGGACTGTACCAAGAGACCCAGTACTTC. Translating it yields CSVEVSGLYQETQYF. The chain combines TRBV29-1 with TRBJ2-5; possibly TRBD2 for D (5 bases). V was cut by 1 base and J by 0 bases, with 12 bases left in between. This CDR3 region has 15 residues. Germline CDR1 and CDR2: SQVTM and ANQGSEA.

This sequence joins TRBV4-2 and TRBJ2-1; possibly TRBD1 for D (6 bases). The CDR3 extends over 14 amino acids. CDR1 and CDR2 from the germline V gene are LGHNA and YNFKEQ. The V end lost 1 base, the J end lost 13 bases, and 17 bases lay between the germline ends. The CDR3 is CASSQGGQGPGQFF. The CDR3 nucleotides read TGTGCCAGCAGCCAAGGCGGGCAGGGGCCGGGTCAGTTCTTC.

This chain links TRBV7-9 with TRBJ1-4; no clear D gene. The CDR3 has 15 residues. V was trimmed by 3 bases and J by 11 bases, leaving 19 bases between them. Germline V gene data show CDR1 as SEHNR and CDR2 as FQNEAQ (reference sequence). CDR3 residues: CASSLYPRNGGKLFF. In DNA, the CDR3 is TGTGCCAGCAGCTTGTATCCTAGGAACGGTGGGAAACTGTTTTTT.

For the CDR3, the DNA is TGTGCCAGCAGCCGGTTCGGTGTTGCTTATGGCTACACCTTC. Encoded protein: CASSRFGVAYGYTF. This chain connects TRBV14 to TRBJ1-2; D gene unclear. Germline-derived CDR1 and CDR2 are SGHDN and FVKESK. V was clipped by 4 bases and J by 5 bases, with 14 bases between them. The CDR3 is made up of 14 amino acids.

The chain carries TRBV5-1 and TRBJ1-4; 8 positions agree with TRBD1. Germline V gene lookup returns CDR1 SGHRS and CDR2 YFSETQ. The CDR3 covers 14 residues. Trimming took 4 bases from V and 8 from J; bases not matched to a gene: 7. The CDR3 here is CASSTRGPREKLFF. CDR3 nucleotides: TGCGCCAGCAGCACCAGGGGGCCGCGGGAAAAACTGTTTTTT.

The chain employs TRBV13 and TRBJ2-5; 11 positions match TRBD1. V was clipped by 1 base and J by 5 bases; unmatched bases: 6. The germline V gene has CDR1 PRHDT and CDR2 FYEKMQ (reference sequence). CDR3 size: 16 residues. CDR3 sequence (DNA): TGTGCCAGCAGCTTAGAGGGGACAGGGGGGACGGAGACCCAGTACTTC. Residues: CASSLEGTGGTETQYF.